A single sample is the source of the 30 T cell receptor beta chains below, sequenced in a study of response to subunit inactivated influenza vaccine. From the RT-PCR reads, TCRdb called clonotypes with MiXCR, one entry per CDR3 protein. Of about 190,000 distinct CDR3 sequences listed, around 15% were seen once; the top ten hold approximately 25%. The specimen comprised CD8+ T cells sorted from PBMCs, sampled more than 4 days after vaccination. The receptor set was obtained from a man in his fifties who received an inactivated influenza vaccine.

V is TRBV5-4 and J is TRBJ2-1; 12 bases align to TRBD2. Germline values: CDR1 SGHNT, CDR2 YYREEE (reference sequence). Trimming removed 3 bases from V and 5 bases from J; junction bases left unmatched: 3. The CDR3 is 15 residues long. CDR3 sequence (DNA): TGTGCCAGCAGCTACTGGACTAGCGGGAACAATGAGCAGTTCTTC. Residues: CASSYWTSGNNEQFF.

This clonotype occurred a few times. This sequence joins TRBV5-5 and TRBJ2-5; D not certain. V lost 0 bases, J lost 4 bases, and 16 bases lay in between. Germline V gene data show CDR1 as SGHKS and CDR2 as YYEKEE (reference sequence). This CDR3 region has 16 residues. CDR3: CASSLGGWAFGETQYF. The CDR3 DNA is TGTGCCAGCAGCTTGGGTGGTTGGGCATTTGGAGAGACCCAGTACTTC.

The chain has TRBV11-2 and TRBJ1-1, with 7 bases that match TRBD1. Per germline, CDR1 SGHAT and CDR2 FQNNGV. V lost 5 bases and J lost 3; bases outside the gene matches: 12. This CDR3 comprises 16 residues. DNA of the CDR3: TGTGCCAGCAGCCAAGACTTCGACAGGGTGGACACTGAAGCTTTCTTT. Its translation is CASSQDFDRVDTEAFF.

This clonotype was detected a few times. This sequence joins TRBV4-2 and TRBJ2-2; 13 bases agree with TRBD2. CDR3 length: 16 amino acids. Looked up from germline, CDR1 is LGHNA and CDR2 is YNFKEQ. The V and J ends lost 6 bases and 5 bases, in that order; junction bases with no gene match: 6. Written as DNA, the CDR3 is TGTGCCAGCAGAAGAACGGGACTAGCGGGAACCGGGGAGCTGTTTTTT. Translation gives CASRRTGLAGTGELFF.

This clonotype was seen only a few times. This rearrangement joins TRBV7-9 to TRBJ2-3; 7 bases are a match to TRBD2. V was clipped by 4 bases and J by 3 bases; unmatched bases: 10. Germline loops: CDR1 SEHNR, CDR2 FQNEAQ (reference sequence). The CDR3 extends over 16 amino acids. The CDR3 loop is CASSSPMSSGTDTQYF. The DNA of the CDR3 is TGTGCCAGCAGCTCCCCGATGAGTAGCGGGACAGATACGCAGTATTTT.

This chain joins TRBV12-3 or TRBV12-4 and TRBJ1-2; D call uncertain. The CDR3 sequence is 16 residues long. With 4 bases removed from V and 4 bases from J, the gap between germline ends came to 19 bases. In DNA form, the CDR3 reads TGTGCCAGCAGTTGGTATCGAGCCCAGCAGACCTATGGCTACACCTTC. This encodes CASSWYRAQQTYGYTF.

This clonotype was counted many times. V and J are TRBV5-1 and TRBJ1-2; no definite D call. This CDR3 spans 15 amino acids. Germline CDR1 SGHRS, CDR2 YFSETQ. Trimming took 3 bases from V and 6 from J, leaving 18 bases between them. The CDR3 region has the DNA TGCGCCAGCAGCTCATATCCTACAGATGTCCATGGCTACACCTTC. As protein: CASSSYPTDVHGYTF.

The J gene is TRBJ1-2, the V gene TRBV18; weak D call: TRBD1 (5 bases). This CDR3 has 14 residues. Germline lookup yields CDR1 KGHSH and CDR2 LQKENI. Trimming shortened V by 3 bases and J by 1 base, and 9 bases separated the two germline ends. CDR3 in amino acids: CASSPGRLNYGYTF. As DNA, the CDR3 is TGTGCCAGCTCACCGGGACGTCTTAACTATGGCTACACCTTC.

This clonotype was seen only a few times. The chain links TRBV20-1 to TRBJ2-2; D is perhaps TRBD1 (5 bases). The CDR3 has 13 amino acids. Germline loops: CDR1 DFQATT, CDR2 SNEGSKA (reference sequence). Trimming pared 6 bases from V and 4 bases from J, leaving 12 bases between. The CDR3 DNA is TGCAGTGCCCGGTCAGGGTCCACCGGGGAGCTGTTTTTT. Residues: CSARSGSTGELFF.

This clonotype has more than one count but fewer than ten. The genes are TRBV12-3 or TRBV12-4 and TRBJ2-1, with D unclear. Trimming pared 3 bases from V and 9 bases from J, leaving 12 bases between. There are 13 residues in the CDR3. CDR3 region: CASSFESGSEQFF. CDR3 in DNA: TGTGCCAGCAGTTTTGAGTCAGGAAGTGAGCAGTTCTTC.

This clonotype was observed many times. The chain links TRBV5-1 to TRBJ2-1; the D gene is possibly TRBD2 (5 bases). Trimming removed 1 base from V and 0 bases from J, with 8 bases in between. The germline CDR1 and CDR2 sequences are SGHRS and YFSETQ. The CDR3 is 15 amino acids. Written as DNA, the CDR3 is TGCGCCAGCAGCTTGACCGCGGGCTCCTACAATGAGCAGTTCTTC. It encodes CASSLTAGSYNEQFF.

The chain has TRBV6-1 and TRBJ2-2; 7 bases fit TRBD1. This CDR3 is 15 amino acids long. V lost 6 bases to trimming and J lost 3 bases; unmatched junction nucleotides: 7. Germline V gene sequence: CDR1 MNHNS, CDR2 SASEGT. CDR3 region: CASRRQGLDTGELFF. The CDR3 DNA follows: TGTGCCAGCAGGCGACAGGGTTTGGACACCGGGGAGCTGTTTTTT.

This chain links TRBV6-6 with TRBJ2-7; possible D gene TRBD2, 6 bases. The CDR3 has 12 residues. Germline loops: CDR1 MNHNY, CDR2 SVGAGI (reference sequence). The V end was cut by 7 bases, the J end by 7 bases, with 14 bases between. This CDR3 reads CASTGTLEEQYF. The DNA of the CDR3 is TGTGCCAGCACAGGGACTTTGGAAGAGCAGTACTTC.

The chain recombines TRBV29-1 with TRBJ2-7; 8 bases line up with TRBD1. Germline lookup yields CDR1 SQVTM and CDR2 ANQGSEA. The CDR3 is 13 residues long. Unmatched junction bases numbered 7, after V lost 7 bases and J lost 2 bases. CDR3 region: CSAGQGWAYEQYF. The CDR3 DNA reads TGCAGCGCCGGACAGGGTTGGGCCTACGAGCAGTACTTC.

This chain joins TRBV29-1 and TRBJ2-3, with D possibly being TRBD2 (6 bases). This CDR3 spans 14 amino acids. V lost 4 bases and J lost 8, with 19 bases in between. Germline loops: CDR1 SQVTM, CDR2 ANQGSEA. CDR3: CSVVWRGGQVTQYF. CDR3 coding DNA: TGCAGCGTTGTTTGGCGGGGAGGTCAGGTTACGCAGTATTTT.

The chain carries TRBV19 and TRBJ2-1, with D tentatively TRBD2 (6 bases). Germline CDR1 is LNHDA and CDR2 is SQIVND (reference sequence). Trimming shortened V by 4 bases and J by 6 bases, and 13 bases separated the two germline ends. This CDR3 has 14 amino acids. CDR3 in DNA: TGTGCCAGTAGTACCCAAGCTAGCGCCAATGAGCAGTTCTTC. It yields the protein CASSTQASANEQFF. The full variable domain, with the rest looked up from reference TRBV19 and TRBJ2-1, is DGGITQSPKYLFRKEGQNVTLSCEQNLNHDAMYWYRQDPGQGLRLIYYSQIVNDFQKGDIAEGYSVSREKKESFPLTVTSAQKNPTAFYLCASSTQASANEQFFGPGTRLTVL.

The sample holds many counts of this clonotype. The CDR3 reads CASTRTSTTGELFF. CDR3 bases: TGTGCCAGCACCCGGACTAGTACTACCGGGGAGCTGTTTTTT. The V call is TRBV7-2, the J call TRBJ2-2, with 7 bases lining up with TRBD2. With V trimmed by 7 bases and J by 5 bases, 7 bases remained unmatched. There are 14 residues in the CDR3. Germline loops: CDR1 SGHTA, CDR2 FQGNSA. The full variable domain, completed using reference TRBV7-2 and TRBJ2-2, is GAGVSQSPSNKVTEKGKDVELRCDPISGHTALYWYRQSLGQGLEFLIYFQGNSAPDKSGLPSDRFSAERTGGSVSTLTIQRTQQEDSAVYLCASTRTSTTGELFFGEGSRLTVL.

The chain links TRBV19 to TRBJ2-7, with 8 bases fitting TRBD2. The CDR3 is 15 amino acids. The germline V gene encodes CDR1 LNHDA and CDR2 SQIVND (reference sequence). Unmatched junction bases numbered 10, after V lost 5 bases and J lost 4 bases. The CDR3 reads CASSFAAGLGYEQYF. The CDR3 DNA sequence: TGTGCCAGTAGTTTCGCCGCGGGACTAGGATACGAGCAGTACTTC.

This clonotype occurred many times. The V call is TRBV15, the J call TRBJ1-2; D is possibly TRBD1 (6 bases). CDR1 and CDR2 (germline): LNHNV, YYDKDF (reference sequence). V lost 0 bases and J lost 5, with 13 bases in between. The CDR3 sequence is 15 residues long. CDR3 in amino acids: CATSRDSAGVYGYTF. The DNA of the CDR3 is TGTGCCACCAGCAGAGATAGCGCAGGGGTTTATGGCTACACCTTC.

In this sample, this clonotype turned up a few times. The V and J genes are TRBV5-1 and TRBJ2-7; D unresolved. The CDR3 extends over 14 amino acids. The V and J ends lost 0 bases and 7 bases respectively, with 14 bases between them. The germline V gene encodes CDR1 SGHRS and CDR2 YFSETQ. The CDR3 is CASSLVADGREQYF. For the CDR3, the DNA is TGCGCCAGCAGCTTGGTTGCGGACGGCCGGGAGCAGTACTTC.

The chain carries TRBV12-3 or TRBV12-4 and TRBJ2-3; D remains unclear. V was cut by 3 bases and J by 2 bases, with 3 bases left in between. The CDR3 runs 12 residues. CDR3 protein: CASSFITDTQYF. The CDR3 DNA is TGTGCCAGCAGTTTTATCACAGATACGCAGTATTTT.

The V gene is TRBV7-8, the J gene TRBJ2-5, with D maybe TRBD1 (5 bases). Germline V gene lookup returns CDR1 SGHVS and CDR2 FQNEAQ. With 6 bases removed from V and 4 bases from J, the gap between germline ends came to 12 bases. The CDR3 consists of 13 residues. CDR3 in amino acids: CASSQVGLETQYF. CDR3 DNA: TGTGCCAGCAGTCAAGTGGGGCTAGAGACCCAGTACTTC. Complete variable domain (other parts from reference TRBV7-8 and TRBJ2-5): GAGVSQSPRYKVAKRGQDVALRCDPISGHVSLFWYQQALGQGPEFLTYFQNEAQLDKSGLPSDRFFAERPEGSVSTLKIQRTQQEDSAVYLCASSQVGLETQYFGPGTRLLVL.

The chain has TRBV29-1 and TRBJ2-5, with D unresolved. The V gene's germline CDR1 is SQVTM and CDR2 ANQGSEA. V lost 3 bases and J lost 5, with 4 bases in between. The CDR3 spans 10 residues. CDR3 region: CSVEGETQYF. The CDR3 DNA follows: TGCAGCGTTGAGGGGGAGACCCAGTACTTC.

The rearrangement uses TRBV4-3 and TRBJ2-1; TRBD2 aligns across 9 bases. Germline V gene data show CDR1 as LGHNA and CDR2 as YSLEER. Trimming removed 5 bases from V and 3 bases from J; junction bases left unmatched: 11. CDR3 length equals 17 residues. CDR3 loop: CASSATSGTSSYNEQFF. CDR3 DNA sequence: TGCGCCAGCAGCGCAACTTCCGGGACTAGCAGCTACAATGAGCAGTTCTTC.

Only a few counts were recorded for this clonotype. This rearrangement joins TRBV5-1 to TRBJ2-1, with TRBD2 as a possible D gene (7 bases). The germline V gene encodes CDR1 SGHRS and CDR2 YFSETQ. The CDR3 has 16 residues. V lost 0 bases and J 2 bases, leaving 12 bases between the germline ends. This chain's CDR3 is CASSLEGGGTYNEQFF. The CDR3 DNA sequence: TGCGCCAGCAGCTTGGAAGGCGGGGGCACCTACAATGAGCAGTTCTTC.

V usage is TRBV6-2 or TRBV6-3 and J usage is TRBJ2-7; 10 bases fit TRBD1. V dropped 4 bases and J dropped 2; count of bases not matched to a gene: 5. This CDR3 is built from 15 residues. The V gene's germline CDR1 is MNHEY and CDR2 SVGEGT. This chain's CDR3 is CASSLSGTGAYEQYF. The CDR3, as DNA: TGTGCCAGCAGTTTGAGCGGGACAGGGGCCTACGAGCAGTACTTC.

The CDR3 nucleotides read TGTGCCATCCAAACAGCTAGCACAGATACGCAGTATTTT. Protein sequence: CAIQTASTDTQYF. The chain links TRBV15 to TRBJ2-3; D unclear. V was cut by 10 bases and J by 0 bases, with 11 bases left in between. This CDR3 has 13 residues. Germline V gives CDR1 LNHNV, CDR2 YYDKDF (reference sequence).

V is TRBV4-1 and J is TRBJ2-1, with 11 bases lining up with TRBD2. This CDR3 comprises 16 residues. Germline V gene lookup returns CDR1 MGHRA and CDR2 YSYEKL. The V and J ends lost 2 bases and 8 bases, in that order; junction bases with no gene match: 8. CDR3 in DNA: TGCGCCAGCAGCCAAAGTAGCGGGGGGGCTAGGTATGAGCAGTTCTTC. Its translation is CASSQSSGGARYEQFF.

This clonotype was seen repeatedly, ten times or more. The V gene is TRBV4-3, the J gene TRBJ2-7, with TRBD2 matching over 7 bases. Trimming removed 0 bases from V and 3 bases from J; junction bases left unmatched: 29. CDR1 is LGHNA and CDR2 is YSLEER in the germline V gene. The CDR3 covers 23 residues. CDR3 region: CASSQDLAPIRAENQGGSYEQYF. Here the CDR3 DNA reads TGCGCCAGCAGCCAAGATTTGGCCCCAATCAGGGCAGAGAACCAGGGCGGGAGCTACGAGCAGTACTTC.

Here the CDR3 DNA reads TGTGCCATCAGCCCCGGGCTCCGGGGACTTCTCGAGACCCAGTACTTC. It translates to CAISPGLRGLLETQYF. The chain recombines TRBV10-3 with TRBJ2-5, with D maybe TRBD2 (6 bases). Germline CDR1 ENHRY, CDR2 SYGVKD. Between the trimmed V and J ends, which lost 6 bases and 5 bases, there was a span of 22 bases. The length of the CDR3 is 16 residues.